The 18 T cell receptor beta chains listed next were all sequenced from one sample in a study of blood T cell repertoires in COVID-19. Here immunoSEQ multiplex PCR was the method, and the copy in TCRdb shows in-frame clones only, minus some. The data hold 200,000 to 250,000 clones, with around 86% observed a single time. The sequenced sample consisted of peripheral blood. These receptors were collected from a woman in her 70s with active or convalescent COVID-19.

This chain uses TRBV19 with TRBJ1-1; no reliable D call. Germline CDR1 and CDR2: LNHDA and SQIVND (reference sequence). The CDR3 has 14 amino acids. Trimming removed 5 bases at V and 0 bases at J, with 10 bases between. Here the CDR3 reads CASSLPGLNTEAFF. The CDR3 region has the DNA TGTGCCAGTAGTCTTCCCGGGTTGAACACTGAAGCTTTCTTT.

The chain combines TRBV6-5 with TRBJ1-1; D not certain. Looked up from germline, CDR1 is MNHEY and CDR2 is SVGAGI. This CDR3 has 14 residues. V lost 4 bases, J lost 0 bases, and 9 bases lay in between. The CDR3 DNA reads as TGTGCCAGCAGTTGGACTTCAGTGAACACTGAAGCTTTCTTT. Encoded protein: CASSWTSVNTEAFF.

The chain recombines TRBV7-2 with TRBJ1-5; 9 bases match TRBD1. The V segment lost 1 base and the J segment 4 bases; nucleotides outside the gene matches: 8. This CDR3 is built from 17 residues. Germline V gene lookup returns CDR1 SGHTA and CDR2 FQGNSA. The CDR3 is CASSLGTGTGRNQPQHF. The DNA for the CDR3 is TGTGCCAGCAGCTTAGGCACCGGGACAGGGCGAAATCAGCCCCAGCATTTT.

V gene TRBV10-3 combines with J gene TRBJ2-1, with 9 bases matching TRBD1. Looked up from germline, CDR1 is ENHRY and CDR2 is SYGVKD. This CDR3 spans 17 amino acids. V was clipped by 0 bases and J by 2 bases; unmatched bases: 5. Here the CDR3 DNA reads TGTGCCATCAGTGAGTCCTCCCGGGACAGGGCCTACAATGAGCAGTTCTTC. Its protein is CAISESSRDRAYNEQFF.

CDR3 loop: CASSQVINEKLFF. As DNA, the CDR3 is TGTGCCAGCAGTCAGGTGATTAATGAAAAACTGTTTTTT. The chain carries TRBV27 and TRBJ1-4; D not resolved. The germline CDR1 and CDR2 sequences are MNHEY and SMNVEV (reference sequence). V dropped 5 bases and J dropped 4 bases, with 8 bases sitting between them. CDR3 length: 13 residues.

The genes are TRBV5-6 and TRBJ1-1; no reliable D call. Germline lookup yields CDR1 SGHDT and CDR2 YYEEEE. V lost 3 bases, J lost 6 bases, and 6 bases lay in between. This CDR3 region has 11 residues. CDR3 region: CASSYGAEAFF. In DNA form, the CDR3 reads TGTGCCAGCAGCTACGGAGCTGAAGCTTTCTTT.

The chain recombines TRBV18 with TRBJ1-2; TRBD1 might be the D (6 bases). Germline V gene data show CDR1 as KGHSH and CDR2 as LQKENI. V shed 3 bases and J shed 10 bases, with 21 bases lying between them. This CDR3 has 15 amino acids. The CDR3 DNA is TGTGCCAGCTCACCGACCAGGGGACCTTTTTTTGACTACACCTTC. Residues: CASSPTRGPFFDYTF.

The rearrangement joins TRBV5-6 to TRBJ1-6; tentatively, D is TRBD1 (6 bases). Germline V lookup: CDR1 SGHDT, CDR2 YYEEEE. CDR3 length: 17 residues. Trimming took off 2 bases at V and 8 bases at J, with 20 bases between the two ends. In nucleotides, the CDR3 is TGTGCCAGCAGCTTATTCAGTGTCGGACAGACCGATTCACCCCTCCACTTT. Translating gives CASSLFSVGQTDSPLHF.

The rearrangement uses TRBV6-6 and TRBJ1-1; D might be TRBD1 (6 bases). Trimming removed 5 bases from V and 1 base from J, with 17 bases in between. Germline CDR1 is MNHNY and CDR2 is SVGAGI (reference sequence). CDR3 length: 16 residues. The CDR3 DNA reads TGTGCCAGCAGTCCGGGGACACGTATAACGAACACTGAAGCTTTCTTT. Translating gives CASSPGTRITNTEAFF.

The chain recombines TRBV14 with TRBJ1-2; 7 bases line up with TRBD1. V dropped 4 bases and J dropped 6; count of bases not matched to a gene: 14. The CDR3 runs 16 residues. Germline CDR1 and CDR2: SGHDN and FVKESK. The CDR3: CASSRISITGTDGYTF. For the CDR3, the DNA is TGTGCCAGCAGCCGAATCTCTATTACCGGGACAGATGGCTACACCTTC.

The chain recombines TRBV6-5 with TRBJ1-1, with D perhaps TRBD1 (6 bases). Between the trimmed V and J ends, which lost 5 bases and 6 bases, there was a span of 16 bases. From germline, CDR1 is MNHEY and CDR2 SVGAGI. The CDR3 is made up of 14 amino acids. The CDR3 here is CASSPRSDRSEAFF. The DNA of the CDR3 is TGTGCCAGCAGTCCCCGGTCCGACAGGTCTGAAGCTTTCTTT.

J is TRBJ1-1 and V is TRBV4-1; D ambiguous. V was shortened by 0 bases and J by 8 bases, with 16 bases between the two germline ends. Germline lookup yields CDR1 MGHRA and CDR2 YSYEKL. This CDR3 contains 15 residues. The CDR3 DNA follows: TGCGCCAGCAGCCAAGATACGGGAAGAGGCGGGGAAGCTTTCTTT. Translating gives CASSQDTGRGGEAFF.

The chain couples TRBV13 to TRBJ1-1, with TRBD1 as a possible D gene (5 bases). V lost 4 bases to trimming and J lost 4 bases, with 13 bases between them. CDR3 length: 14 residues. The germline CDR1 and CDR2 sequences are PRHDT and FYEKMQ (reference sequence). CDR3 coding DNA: TGTGCCAGCAGCTCCTACAGGTTGCCCACTGAAGCTTTCTTT. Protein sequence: CASSSYRLPTEAFF.

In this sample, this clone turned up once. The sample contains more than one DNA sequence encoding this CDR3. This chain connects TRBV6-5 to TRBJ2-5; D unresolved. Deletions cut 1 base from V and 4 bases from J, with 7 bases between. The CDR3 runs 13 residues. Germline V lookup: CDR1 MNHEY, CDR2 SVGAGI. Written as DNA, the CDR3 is TGTGCCAGCAGTTACTTGAGGAGAGAGACCCAGTACTTC. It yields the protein CASSYLRRETQYF.

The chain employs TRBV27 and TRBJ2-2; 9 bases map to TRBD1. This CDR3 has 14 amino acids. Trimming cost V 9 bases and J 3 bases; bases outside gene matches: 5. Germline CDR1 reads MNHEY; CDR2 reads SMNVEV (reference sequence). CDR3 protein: CASRGQGYTGELFF. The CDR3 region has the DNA TGTGCCAGTAGGGGACAGGGTTACACCGGGGAGCTGTTTTTT.

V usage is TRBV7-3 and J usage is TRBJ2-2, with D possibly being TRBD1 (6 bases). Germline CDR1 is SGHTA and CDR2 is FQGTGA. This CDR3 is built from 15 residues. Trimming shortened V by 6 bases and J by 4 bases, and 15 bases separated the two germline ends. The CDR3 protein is CASRGTGQLTGELFF. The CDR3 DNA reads TGTGCCAGCAGAGGAACAGGACAGCTCACCGGGGAGCTGTTTTTT.

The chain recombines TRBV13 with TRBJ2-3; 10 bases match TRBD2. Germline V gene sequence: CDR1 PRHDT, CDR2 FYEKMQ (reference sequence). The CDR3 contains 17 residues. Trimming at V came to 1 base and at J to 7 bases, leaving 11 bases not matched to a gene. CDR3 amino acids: CASSLEQRGGSGYTQYF. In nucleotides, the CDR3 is TGTGCCAGCAGCTTAGAACAGCGGGGGGGCTCGGGGTATACGCAGTATTTT.

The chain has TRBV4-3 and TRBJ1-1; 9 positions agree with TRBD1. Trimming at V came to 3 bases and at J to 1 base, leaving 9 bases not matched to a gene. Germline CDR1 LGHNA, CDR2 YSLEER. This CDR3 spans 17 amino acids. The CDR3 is CASSQGSGTGTNTEAFF. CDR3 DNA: TGCGCCAGCAGCCAGGGATCCGGGACAGGGACGAACACTGAAGCTTTCTTT.